Each of the 14 T cell receptor beta chains below was sequenced from the same sample in a study of blood T cell repertoires in COVID-19. Here immunoSEQ multiplex PCR was the method, and the copy in TCRdb shows in-frame clones only, minus some. In the table there are 80,000 to 95,000 clones, around 90% of which are singletons. The sequencing input was peripheral blood. Every receptor here comes from a man aged 65 to 85 with acute or convalescent COVID-19.

The chain has TRBV10-3 and TRBJ1-2; 12 bases fit TRBD1. This CDR3 contains 16 residues. The germline V gene encodes CDR1 ENHRY and CDR2 SYGVKD. Losses at the gene ends were 6 bases for V and 6 bases for J; bases not matched to a gene: 11. CDR3 loop: CAIRSGTGGPGDGYTF. DNA for the CDR3: TGTGCCATCAGATCCGGGACAGGGGGCCCGGGTGATGGCTACACCTTC.

The chain carries TRBV5-4 and TRBJ2-1; TRBD2 matches at 10 bases. The length of the CDR3 is 15 residues. V was pared by 6 bases and J by 9 bases, with 12 bases of the junction left unmatched. Looked up from germline, CDR1 is SGHNT and CDR2 is YYREEE (reference sequence). The CDR3 DNA reads as TGTGCCAGCAACATCAGGCTAGCGGGAGTCAGTGAGCAGTTCTTC. The encoded protein is CASNIRLAGVSEQFF.

The chain combines TRBV19 with TRBJ2-7; D uncertain. Trimming cost V 3 bases and J 1 base, with 10 bases left between them. Per germline, CDR1 LNHDA and CDR2 SQIVND (reference sequence). The CDR3 consists of 14 residues. In DNA form, the CDR3 reads TGTGCCAGTAGTATTCGTCCAGTATCCTACGAGCAGTACTTC. Its translation: CASSIRPVSYEQYF.

The J gene is TRBJ2-7, the V gene TRBV2; possibly TRBD1 for D (6 bases). Germline CDR1 is SNHLY and CDR2 is FYNNEI. The V end lost 4 bases, the J end lost 2 bases, and 18 bases lay between the germline ends. This CDR3 contains 16 residues. This CDR3 is CASSVRTDIPTYEQYF. The DNA for the CDR3 is TGTGCCAGCAGTGTCCGGACAGACATCCCAACCTACGAGCAGTACTTC.

This chain joins TRBV9 and TRBJ2-2; the match to TRBD1 covers 7 bases. Germline CDR1 reads SGDLS; CDR2 reads YYNGEE. The CDR3 runs to 15 residues. With 3 bases clipped from V and 5 bases from J, the junction kept 7 bases outside the gene matches. The CDR3 region has the DNA TGTGCCAGCAGCGCACAGGGGTTGGAGACCGGGGAGCTGTTTTTT. Its translation: CASSAQGLETGELFF.

Note on this clone: This CDR3 is also generated by other DNA sequences in the sample. The V gene is TRBV5-4, the J gene TRBJ2-1; D perhaps matches TRBD2 (7 bases). CDR1 and CDR2 (germline): SGHNT, YYREEE (reference sequence). The CDR3 runs to 16 residues. V lost 4 bases to trimming and J lost 2 bases, with 16 bases between them. CDR3 in amino acids: CASSLGGGGTYNEQFF. CDR3 bases: TGTGCCAGCAGCCTGGGCGGGGGCGGGACCTACAATGAGCAGTTCTTC.

This clone is a singleton in its sample. The rearrangement links TRBV30 to TRBJ1-1; D gene ambiguous. Germline V lookup: CDR1 GTSNPN, CDR2 SVGIG (reference sequence). V lost 3 bases to trimming and J lost 1 base, with 9 bases between them. The CDR3 has 13 residues. The CDR3 protein is CAWSGGWNTEAFF. The CDR3 DNA is TGTGCCTGGAGCGGAGGGTGGAACACTGAAGCTTTCTTT.

The chain combines TRBV27 with TRBJ2-1, with 10 nucleotides matching TRBD2. This CDR3 has 19 residues. The J segment lost 1 base and the V segment lost 3 bases, leaving 12 bases of the junction unmatched. Germline assignment: CDR1 MNHEY and CDR2 SMNVEV (reference sequence). CDR3 amino acids: CASSLQGPGAGGSYNEQFF. The DNA of the CDR3 is TGTGCCAGCAGTTTGCAGGGGCCGGGAGCGGGGGGGTCCTACAATGAGCAGTTCTTC.

V gene TRBV2 combines with J gene TRBJ1-2; 8 bases map to TRBD1. Trimming took 5 bases from V and 8 from J; bases not matched to a gene: 10. The CDR3 runs to 14 residues. Looked up from germline, CDR1 is SNHLY and CDR2 is FYNNEI. For the CDR3, the DNA is TGTGCCAGCAGTTATGACAGGGGCTATTCCGGCTACACCTTC. As protein: CASSYDRGYSGYTF.

The chain employs TRBV3-1 (or the pseudogene TRBV3-2) and TRBJ1-2; a possible D gene is TRBD1 (5 bases). Deletions cut 0 bases from V and 4 bases from J, with 15 bases between. Germline loops: CDR1 LGHDT, CDR2 YNNKEL (reference sequence). The CDR3 covers 16 residues. CDR3 in amino acids: CASSQDGAGRTYGYTF. CDR3 sequence (DNA): TGTGCCAGCAGCCAAGATGGGGCGGGACGGACCTATGGCTACACCTTC.

The chain uses TRBV5-1 and TRBJ2-7; 7 nucleotides agree with TRBD1. CDR3 length: 14 amino acids. The V and J ends lost 0 bases and 2 bases, in that order; junction bases with no gene match: 2. CDR1 is SGHRS and CDR2 is YFSETQ in the germline V gene. For the CDR3, the DNA is TGCGCCAGCAGCTTGGCCCAGGGGGCCTACGAGCAGTACTTC. It specifies CASSLAQGAYEQYF.

This chain uses TRBV6-6 with TRBJ2-7; 11 positions match TRBD1. Germline CDR1 MNHNY, CDR2 SVGAGI (reference sequence). The CDR3 spans 16 residues. V gave up 0 bases and J gave up 1 base; unmatched junction bases: 2. The CDR3 spells CASSYSGDRGSYEQYF. The CDR3, as DNA: TGTGCCAGCAGTTACTCGGGGGACAGGGGGTCCTACGAGCAGTACTTC.

The V and J genes are TRBV27 and TRBJ2-2, with a tentative D call TRBD1 (5 bases). The germline gives CDR1 MNHEY, CDR2 SMNVEV (reference sequence). Trimming shortened V by 6 bases and J by 3 bases, and 8 bases separated the two germline ends. This CDR3 has 13 amino acids. The chain's CDR3 is CASSTQDTGELFF. For the CDR3, the DNA is TGTGCCAGCAGCACACAGGACACCGGGGAGCTGTTTTTT.

In the case of this clone: The sample contains more than one DNA sequence encoding this CDR3. V gene TRBV5-1 combines with J gene TRBJ1-3; 8 positions match TRBD1. Germline V gene data show CDR1 as SGHRS and CDR2 as YFSETQ. V was clipped by 3 bases and J by 4 bases; unmatched bases: 3. This CDR3 has 14 residues. The CDR3 DNA is TGCGCCAGCAGCTCCGGGACAGGCGGAAACACCATATATTTT. Translating gives CASSSGTGGNTIYF.